These 22 T cell receptor beta chains came from one sample sequenced in a study of cytomegalovirus exposure and HLA in healthy donors. PCR was performed using 60 Vbeta and 13 Jbeta primers. Using immunoSEQ multiplex PCR, the repertoire was profiled, and TCRdb retains in-frame clones only, with some absent. The data show approximately 130,000 clones, around 75% seen once. Material for sequencing was PBMCs. The receptors were sampled from a man aged 25 to 40 in good health and CMV-seronegative.

The sample holds a few counts of this clone. The chain recombines TRBV6-6 with TRBJ1-5; D remains ambiguous. V lost 8 bases and J lost 3, with 14 bases in between. The length of the CDR3 is 14 residues. Germline V CDR1 and CDR2: MNHNY, SVGAGI (reference sequence). For the CDR3, the DNA is TGTGCCAGCGGGCGGGGTCGGGACAATCAGCCCCAGCATTTT. This encodes CASGRGRDNQPQHF.

CDR3 nucleotide sequence: TGCGCCAGCAGCTTGGACGGGGTCGGGGACGAGCAGTACTTC. Residues: CASSLDGVGDEQYF. The rearrangement links TRBV5-1 to TRBJ2-7; a weak D match, TRBD2 (5 bases). Trimming shortened V by 0 bases and J by 5 bases, and 12 bases separated the two germline ends. The CDR3 runs 14 residues. Germline loops: CDR1 SGHRS, CDR2 YFSETQ.

The CDR3 DNA reads TGTGCCAGCAGTTTCGACAGGGGTCGGTCATTTGGCTACACCTTC. It codes for CASSFDRGRSFGYTF. The chain recombines TRBV28 with TRBJ1-2; 8 bases line up with TRBD1. Germline CDR1 MDHEN, CDR2 SYDVKM. The CDR3 contains 15 residues. Losses at the gene ends were 3 bases for V and 7 bases for J; bases not matched to a gene: 10.

This clone showed up just once. Here the CDR3 reads CAIRDSTYEQYF. CDR3 coding DNA: TGTGCCATCCGGGACAGTACCTACGAGCAGTACTTC. J is TRBJ2-7 and V is TRBV6-5; TRBD1 agrees at 7 bases. Germline CDR1 MNHEY, CDR2 SVGAGI. V was pared by 10 bases and J by 2 bases, with 5 bases of the junction left unmatched. CDR3 length: 12 amino acids.

This chain links TRBV10-3 with TRBJ2-5, with TRBD2 identical over 7 bases. The CDR3 sequence is 15 residues long. After removal of 8 bases from V and 5 bases from J, the junction contained 14 bases not matched to a gene. Per germline, CDR1 ENHRY and CDR2 SYGVKD. CDR3 region: CAIANSGTGGETQYF. The CDR3 nucleotides read TGTGCCATCGCGAACTCCGGGACCGGGGGGGAGACCCAGTACTTC.

The chain recombines TRBV6-1 with TRBJ1-5; D remains unclear. The CDR3 runs 14 residues. The germline gives CDR1 MNHNS, CDR2 SASEGT. V was clipped by 2 bases and J by 2 bases, with 7 bases between them. In DNA, the CDR3 is TGTGCCAGCAGTGAATTTGCGGGCAATCAGCCCCAGCATTTT. Its protein is CASSEFAGNQPQHF.

This sequence joins TRBV7-9 and TRBJ2-7; TRBD1 agrees at 9 bases. V dropped 5 bases and J dropped 4; count of bases not matched to a gene: 6. Germline assignment: CDR1 SEHNR and CDR2 FQNEAQ (reference sequence). This CDR3 is 14 amino acids long. The DNA of the CDR3 is TGTGCCAGCAGCACCACAGGGGGCGCGTACGAGCAGTACTTC. Its protein product is CASSTTGGAYEQYF.

CDR3 DNA: TGCGCCAGCAGCCAAGAACCTGAGGCTAGCGGGGCGGGGGCCAACGTCCTGACTTTC. Residues: CASSQEPEASGAGANVLTF. The chain recombines TRBV4-3 with TRBJ2-6, with TRBD2 identical over 9 bases. CDR1 and CDR2 from the germline V gene are LGHNA and YSLEER. The CDR3 runs 19 residues. Trimming cost V 0 bases and J 4 bases; bases outside gene matches: 10.

This clone was found a few times. The chain uses TRBV28 and TRBJ2-7, with TRBD1 matching 7 bases. Germline trimming cut 7 bases from V and 0 bases from J; bases unmatched to any gene: 12. The CDR3 extends over 16 amino acids. Germline loops: CDR1 MDHEN, CDR2 SYDVKM. The CDR3 loop reads CASNGQDLLPSYEQYF. DNA of the CDR3: TGTGCCAGCAATGGACAGGACCTCCTGCCCTCCTACGAGCAGTACTTC.

The CDR3, as DNA: TGTGCCAGCAGTTACGACCCGGACAGGGAAATCTATGGCTACACCTTC. It yields the protein CASSYDPDREIYGYTF. The V and J genes are TRBV6-5 and TRBJ1-2; 8 bases line up with TRBD1. This CDR3 region has 16 residues. Germline trimming cut 2 bases from V and 4 bases from J; bases unmatched to any gene: 9. Germline CDR1 MNHEY, CDR2 SVGAGI.

J is TRBJ2-5 and V is TRBV25-1; TRBD2 agrees at 9 bases. Germline trimming cut 4 bases from V and 6 bases from J; bases unmatched to any gene: 9. The CDR3 sequence is 15 residues long. Germline values: CDR1 MGHDK, CDR2 SYGVNS. The CDR3 loop reads CASSAAGGSMQTQYF. As DNA, the CDR3 is TGTGCCAGCAGTGCAGCGGGGGGCTCCATGCAGACCCAGTACTTC.

This rearrangement joins TRBV27 to TRBJ1-4; D perhaps matches TRBD1 (5 bases). The V end was cut by 3 bases, the J end by 7 bases, with 9 bases between. Germline CDR1 MNHEY, CDR2 SMNVEV (reference sequence). This CDR3 is built from 13 residues. Here the CDR3 DNA reads TGTGCCAGCAGTTTCGTCAGGGCTGAAAAACTGTTTTTT. Translated: CASSFVRAEKLFF. The full variable domain, completed using reference TRBV27 and TRBJ1-4, is EAQVTQNPRYLITVTGKKLTVTCSQNMNHEYMSWYRQDPGLGLRQIYYSMNVEVTDKGDVPEGYKVSRKEKRNFPLILESPSPNQTSLYFCASSFVRAEKLFFGSGTQLSVL.

The rearrangement joins TRBV7-6 to TRBJ2-5, with TRBD1 matching 11 bases. Germline V CDR1 and CDR2: SGHVS, FNYEAQ. The J segment lost 7 bases and the V segment lost 3 bases, leaving 7 bases of the junction unmatched. The CDR3 length is 15 residues. The CDR3 is CASSLRSGTGGTQYF. CDR3 nucleotides: TGTGCCAGCAGCTTGCGCAGCGGGACAGGGGGGACCCAGTACTTC.

This chain joins TRBV4-1 and TRBJ1-2; TRBD1 matches 9 bases. The CDR3 sequence is 17 residues long. Germline assignment: CDR1 MGHRA and CDR2 YSYEKL. V shed 0 bases, J shed 7 bases, and the junction held 12 bases outside the gene matches. The CDR3 reads CASSQDMGTGGVRGYTF. The CDR3 DNA reads TGCGCCAGCAGCCAAGACATGGGAACAGGGGGCGTTCGTGGCTACACCTTC.

V is TRBV10-3 and J is TRBJ2-1; 13 bases line up with TRBD2. Germline V gene sequence: CDR1 ENHRY, CDR2 SYGVKD. J gave up 8 bases and V 10 bases, and 11 bases lay outside the gene matches. The CDR3 is 15 residues long. The CDR3 region has the DNA TGTGCCACCGGGGCATGGACTAGCGGGGGCTATGAGCAGTTCTTC. Translated, it gives CATGAWTSGGYEQFF.

CDR3 nucleotide sequence: TGTGCCATAAGACAGGGGGCGGGAAACACCATATATTTT. It codes for CAIRQGAGNTIYF. This rearrangement joins TRBV10-3 to TRBJ1-3, with 10 bases identical to TRBD1. CDR3 length: 13 amino acids. In germline, CDR1 is ENHRY, CDR2 SYGVKD. Trimming removed 9 bases from V and 4 bases from J; junction bases left unmatched: 3.

This chain connects TRBV19 to TRBJ2-7; D unresolved. Trimming cost V 1 base and J 9 bases, with 16 bases left between them. This CDR3 comprises 14 residues. The germline V gene has CDR1 LNHDA and CDR2 SQIVND (reference sequence). The CDR3: CASSIAPGPIVQYF. CDR3 sequence (DNA): TGTGCCAGTAGTATAGCCCCCGGTCCTATTGTGCAGTACTTC.

V usage is TRBV5-1 and J usage is TRBJ1-2; 11 bases align to TRBD1. This CDR3 has 15 residues. V lost 4 bases and J lost 5; bases outside the gene matches: 7. CDR1 is SGHRS, CDR2 YFSETQ, per germline. The DNA of the CDR3 is TGCGCCAGCAGCCCGGGACAGGGGGTTATTTATGGCTACACCTTC. Translation gives CASSPGQGVIYGYTF.

The rearrangement joins TRBV20-1 to TRBJ2-1; a weak D match, TRBD2 (5 bases). V was pared by 4 bases and J by 9 bases, with 10 bases between. Germline values: CDR1 DFQATT, CDR2 SNEGSKA (reference sequence). The CDR3 is 11 residues long. The CDR3 DNA reads as TGCAGTGCTACGAGGGCCAGTGAGCAGTTCTTC. It translates to CSATRASEQFF.

The gene calls are TRBV7-9 and TRBJ2-1; D remains unclear. V gave up 0 bases and J gave up 6 bases, with 12 bases separating them. The CDR3 length is 15 residues. Germline V lookup: CDR1 SEHNR, CDR2 FQNEAQ (reference sequence). Written as DNA, the CDR3 is TGTGCCAGCAGCTTAGCTTACGGAGTTGCCAATGAGCAGTTCTTC. It encodes CASSLAYGVANEQFF. Complete variable domain (other parts from reference TRBV7-9 and TRBJ2-1): DTGVSQNPRHKITKRGQNVTFRCDPISEHNRLYWYRQTLGQGPEFLTYFQNEAQLEKSRLLSDRFSAERPKGSFSTLEIQRTEQGDSAMYLCASSLAYGVANEQFFGPGTRLTVL.

In this sample, this clone turned up once. The rearrangement uses TRBV27 and TRBJ2-5, with 7 bases aligning to TRBD2. The germline gives CDR1 MNHEY, CDR2 SMNVEV (reference sequence). J gave up 4 bases and V 3 bases, and 5 bases lay outside the gene matches. The CDR3 consists of 14 residues. The CDR3 here is CASSLGGVRETQYF. CDR3 coding DNA: TGTGCCAGCAGTTTGGGGGGGGTTCGAGAGACCCAGTACTTC.

The rearrangement joins TRBV7-8 to TRBJ1-1; D is ambiguous. Trimming took 1 base from V and 0 from J, leaving 21 bases between them. CDR3 size: 19 residues. The germline V gene encodes CDR1 SGHVS and CDR2 FQNEAQ. CDR3 in DNA: TGTGCCAGCAGCTTAGTACTCCGGAGGACGGCCGTAATGAACACTGAAGCTTTCTTT. Translation gives CASSLVLRRTAVMNTEAFF.